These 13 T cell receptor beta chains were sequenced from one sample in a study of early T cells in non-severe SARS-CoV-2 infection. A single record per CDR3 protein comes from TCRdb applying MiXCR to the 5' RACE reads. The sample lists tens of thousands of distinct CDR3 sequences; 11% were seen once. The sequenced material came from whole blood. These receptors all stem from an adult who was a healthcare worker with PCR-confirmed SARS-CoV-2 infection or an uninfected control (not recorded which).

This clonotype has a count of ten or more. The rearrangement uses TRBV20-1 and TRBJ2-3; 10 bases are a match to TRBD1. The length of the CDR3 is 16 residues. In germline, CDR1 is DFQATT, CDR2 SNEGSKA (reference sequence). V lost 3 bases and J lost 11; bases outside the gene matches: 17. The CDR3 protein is CSASPLRDRGFFGQYF. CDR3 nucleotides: TGCAGTGCTAGCCCCCTCCGGGACAGGGGTTTTTTCGGGCAGTATTTT.

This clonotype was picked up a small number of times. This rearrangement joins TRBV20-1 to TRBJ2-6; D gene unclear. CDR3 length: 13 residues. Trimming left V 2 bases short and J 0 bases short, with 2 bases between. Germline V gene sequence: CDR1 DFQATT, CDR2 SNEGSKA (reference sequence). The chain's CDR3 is CSARTSGANVLTF. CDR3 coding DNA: TGCAGTGCTAGAACCTCTGGGGCCAACGTCCTGACTTTC.

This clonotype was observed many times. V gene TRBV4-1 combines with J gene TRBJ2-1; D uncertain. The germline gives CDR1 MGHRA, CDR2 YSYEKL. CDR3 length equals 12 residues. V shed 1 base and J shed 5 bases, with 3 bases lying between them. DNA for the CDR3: TGCGCCAGCAGCCAAGTTAACAATGAGCAGTTCTTC. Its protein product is CASSQVNNEQFF.

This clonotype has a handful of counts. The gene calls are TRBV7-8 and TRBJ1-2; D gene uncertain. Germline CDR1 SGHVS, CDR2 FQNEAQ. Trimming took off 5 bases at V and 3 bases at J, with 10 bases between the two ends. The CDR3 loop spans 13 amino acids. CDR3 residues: CASSLDTDYGYTF. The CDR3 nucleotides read TGTGCCAGCAGCCTCGACACAGACTATGGCTACACCTTC.

CDR3: CASSLRRGTQYF. CDR3 nucleotides: TGTGCCAGCAGCCTCCGGCGGGGGACCCAGTACTTC. This chain joins TRBV7-9 and TRBJ2-5; a possible D gene is TRBD2 (6 bases). The germline V gene has CDR1 SEHNR and CDR2 FQNEAQ (reference sequence). The CDR3 has 12 amino acids. V was cut by 5 bases and J by 7 bases, with 11 bases left in between.

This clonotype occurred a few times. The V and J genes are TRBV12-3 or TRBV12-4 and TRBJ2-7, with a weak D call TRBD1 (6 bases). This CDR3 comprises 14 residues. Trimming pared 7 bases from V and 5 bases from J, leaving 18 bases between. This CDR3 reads CASNTGTPPDEQYF. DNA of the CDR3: TGTGCCAGCAACACCGGGACACCTCCTGACGAGCAGTACTTC.

In nucleotides, the CDR3 is TGTGCCAGCAGCTTAGCGGGGACAGGAAAACCCCTTACTGAGCAGTTCTTC. As protein: CASSLAGTGKPLTEQFF. This chain uses TRBV11-2 with TRBJ2-1; 8 bases line up with TRBD1. Germline assignment: CDR1 SGHAT and CDR2 FQNNGV. Trimming cost V 1 base and J 9 bases; bases outside gene matches: 14. The CDR3 extends over 17 amino acids. The full variable domain, its missing parts supplied by reference TRBV11-2 and TRBJ2-1, is EAGVAQSPRYKIIEKRQSVAFWCNPISGHATLYWYQQILGQGPKLLIQFQNNGVVDDSQLPKDRFSAERLKGVDSTLKIQPAKLEDSAVYLCASSLAGTGKPLTEQFFGPGTRLTVL.

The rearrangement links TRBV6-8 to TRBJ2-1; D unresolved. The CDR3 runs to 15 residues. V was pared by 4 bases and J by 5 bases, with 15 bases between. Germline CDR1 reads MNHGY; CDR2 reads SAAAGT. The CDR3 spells CASSSRTPENNEQFF. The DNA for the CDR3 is TGTGCCAGCAGTTCTAGGACCCCAGAAAACAATGAGCAGTTCTTC.

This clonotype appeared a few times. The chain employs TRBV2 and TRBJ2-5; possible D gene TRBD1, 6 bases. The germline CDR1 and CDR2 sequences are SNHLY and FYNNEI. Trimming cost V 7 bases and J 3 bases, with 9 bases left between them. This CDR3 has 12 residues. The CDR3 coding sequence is TGTGCCAGCAACCGACAGGAAGAGACCCAGTACTTC. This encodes CASNRQEETQYF. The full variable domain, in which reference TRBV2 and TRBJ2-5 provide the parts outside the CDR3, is EPEVTQTPSHQVTQMGQEVILRCVPISNHLYFYWYRQILGQKVEFLVSFYNNEISEKSEIFDDQFSVERPDGSNFTLKIRSTKLEDSAMYFCASNRQEETQYFGPGTRLLVL.

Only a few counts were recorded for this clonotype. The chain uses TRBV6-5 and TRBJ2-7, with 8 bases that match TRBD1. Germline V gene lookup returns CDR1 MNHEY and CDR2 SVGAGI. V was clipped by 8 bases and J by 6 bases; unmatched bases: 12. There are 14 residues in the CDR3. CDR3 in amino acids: CASGRGPKYGEQYF. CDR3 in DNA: TGTGCCAGCGGCAGGGGGCCGAAATATGGCGAGCAGTACTTC.

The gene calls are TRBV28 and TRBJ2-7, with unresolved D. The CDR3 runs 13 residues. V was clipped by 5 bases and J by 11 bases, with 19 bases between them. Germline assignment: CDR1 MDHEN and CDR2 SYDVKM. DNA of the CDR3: TGTGCCAGCAGTCCCCCCCGTCCTCTGGGAAAGTACTTC. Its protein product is CASSPPRPLGKYF. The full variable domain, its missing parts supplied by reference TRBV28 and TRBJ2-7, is DVKVTQSSRYLVKRTGEKVFLECVQDMDHENMFWYRQDPGLGLRLIYFSYDVKMKEKGDIPEGYSVSREKKERFSLILESASTNQTSMYLCASSPPRPLGKYFGPGTRLTVT.

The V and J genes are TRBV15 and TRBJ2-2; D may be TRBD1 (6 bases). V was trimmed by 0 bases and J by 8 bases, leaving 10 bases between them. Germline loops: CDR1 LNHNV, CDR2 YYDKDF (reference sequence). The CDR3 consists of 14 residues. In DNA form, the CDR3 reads TGTGCCACCAGCAGAGAGTTTGACAGGGGGGAGCTGTTTTTT. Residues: CATSREFDRGELFF.

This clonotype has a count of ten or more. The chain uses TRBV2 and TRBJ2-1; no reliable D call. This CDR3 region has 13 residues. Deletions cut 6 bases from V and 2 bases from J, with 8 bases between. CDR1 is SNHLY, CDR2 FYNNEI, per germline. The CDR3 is CASSIITYNEQFF. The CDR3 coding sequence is TGTGCCAGCAGCATAATCACCTACAATGAGCAGTTCTTC.